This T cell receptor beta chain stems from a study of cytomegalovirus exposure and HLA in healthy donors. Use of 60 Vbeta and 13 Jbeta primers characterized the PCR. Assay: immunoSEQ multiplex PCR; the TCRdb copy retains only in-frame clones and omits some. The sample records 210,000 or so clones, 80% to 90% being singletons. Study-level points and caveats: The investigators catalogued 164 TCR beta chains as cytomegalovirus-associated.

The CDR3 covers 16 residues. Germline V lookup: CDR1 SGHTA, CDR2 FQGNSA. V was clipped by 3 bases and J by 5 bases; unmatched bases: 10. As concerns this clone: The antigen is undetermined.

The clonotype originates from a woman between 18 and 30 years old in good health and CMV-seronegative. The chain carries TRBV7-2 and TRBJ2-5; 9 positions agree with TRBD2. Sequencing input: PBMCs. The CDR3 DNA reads TGTGCCAGCAGCTTCTCCGCCGGACTAGCGTATGAGACCCAGTACTTC. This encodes CASSFSAGLAYETQYF.